The present entry profiles one T cell receptor beta chain with its context. V shed 5 bases, J shed 4 bases, and the junction held 5 bases outside the gene matches. Germline values: CDR1 SGHAT, CDR2 FQNNGV. This CDR3 contains 15 residues. These data originate in a study of shared clonotypes between healthy human individuals. The genomic DNA of each subset was split evenly across several immunoSEQ plates. Sorted subsets were amplified in replicate PCRs using 200 ng DNA, around 30,000 T cell genomes. TCRdb's copy holds only in-frame clones and misses some; the assay was immunoSEQ multiplex PCR. This sample has millions of clones, with over 85% found just once. The naive CD8 subset, CD45RO-negative cells positively selected for CCR7, excluded terminally differentiated effector memory CD45RA+ cells.

The sample was naive CD8+ T cells sorted from blood. The TCR was taken from a man aged 18 to 30 in good health. The chain joins TRBV11-2 to TRBJ2-5; TRBD2 aligns across 12 bases. Here the CDR3 DNA reads TGTGCCAGCAGCCCCGGACTAGCGGGACCAGAGACCCAGTACTTC. This codes for CASSPGLAGPETQYF.